This TCR beta chain derives from a study of CD8+ T cells in alopecia areata. The wider study: Administration of oral tofacitinib to treated patients was at 5 to 10 mg twice daily.

Reverse transcribed after extraction, RNA yielded cDNA as the sequencing template. Some clones are missing from TCRdb's copy, which holds only in-frame ones; the method was immunoSEQ multiplex PCR. Among fewer than 100,000 clones listed, 35% to 45% were seen once. Lesional scalp punch biopsies and peripheral blood came from alopecia areata patients. The researchers isolated CD4+ and CD8+ T cells from PBMCs by sorting. Germline CDR1 SQVTM, CDR2 ANQGSEA. V was cut by 4 bases and J by 2 bases, with 13 bases left in between. The CDR3 length is 14 residues. The receptor was isolated from a human donor with alopecia areata. Sequencing used CD4+ T cells sorted from blood. This chain uses TRBV29-1 with TRBJ2-3; no clear D. CDR3 sequence: CSVGFIRTTDTQYF. The CDR3 DNA follows: TGCAGCGTTGGCTTCATCAGGACCACAGATACGCAGTATTTT.